This T cell receptor (beta chain) originates from a study of blood T cells in healthy people across ages. Study as a whole: Per two T cells, template switching captured roughly one barcoded beta molecule. Whole-study findings and limits: Estimated diversity, derived from one million T cells, was regarded as an underestimate. The lack of PBMC sorting stopped any conclusive naive versus antigen-experienced comparison. Naive T cell percentage showed a strong correlation with TCR beta diversity.

This clonotype was counted between two and nine times. Antigen: not known. It was with a sample-barcoded 5' primer and a J-beta primer mix that a second PCR of roughly 7 to 12 cycles was run. TCRdb ran MiXCR on the 5' RACE reads and lists one entry per CDR3 protein. The sample lists nearly 1 million distinct CDR3 sequences; roughly 47% were seen once. V gave up 2 bases and J gave up 11 bases; unmatched junction bases: 13. This CDR3 spans 15 amino acids. CDR1 SGHAT and CDR2 FQNNGV come from the germline V gene. The chain carries TRBV11-2 and TRBJ2-5; TRBD2 agrees at 8 bases. The material sequenced was blood. The clonotype originates from an older woman in good health. The CDR3: CASSLLAGNYNEQYF. The DNA for the CDR3 is TGTGCCAGCAGCTTATTAGCGGGAAACTACAATGAGCAGTACTTC.